The 16 T cell receptor beta chains listed next were all sequenced from one sample in a study of cytomegalovirus exposure and HLA in healthy donors. Vbeta (60) and Jbeta (13) primers were used in the PCR. Using immunoSEQ multiplex PCR, the repertoire was profiled, and TCRdb retains in-frame clones only, with some absent. The table has some 67,000 clones, 80% to 90% seen once. The sequencing input was PBMCs. Source of these receptors: a woman in her 30s in good health and CMV-seropositive.

The chain carries TRBV18 and TRBJ2-3; D gene ambiguous. The V and J ends lost 5 bases and 1 base respectively, with 4 bases between them. Per germline, CDR1 KGHSH and CDR2 LQKENI. The CDR3 is made up of 12 amino acids. The DNA for the CDR3 is TGTGCCAGCTCATCAGGCACAGATACGCAGTATTTT. Its protein is CASSSGTDTQYF.

The rearrangement links TRBV4-2 to TRBJ2-1; 10 bases match TRBD2. From germline, CDR1 is LGHNA and CDR2 YNFKEQ. V lost 3 bases, J lost 6 bases, and 5 bases stayed unmatched. The CDR3 runs to 15 residues. The chain's CDR3 is CASSQPSGGSNEQFF. The CDR3, as DNA: TGTGCCAGCAGCCAGCCTAGCGGGGGTTCCAATGAGCAGTTCTTC.

The chain uses TRBV7-6 and TRBJ1-2; 9 bases fit TRBD1. Looked up from germline, CDR1 is SGHVS and CDR2 is FNYEAQ. The CDR3 spans 15 residues. The V and J ends lost 5 bases and 2 bases, in that order; junction bases with no gene match: 6. The CDR3 DNA follows: TGTGCCAGCAGCGCCGGACAGGGGAGGAACTATGGCTACACCTTC. It yields the protein CASSAGQGRNYGYTF.

The V call is TRBV19, the J call TRBJ2-7; TRBD2 agrees at 12 bases. The V and J ends lost 4 bases and 4 bases, in that order; junction bases with no gene match: 2. The germline CDR1 and CDR2 sequences are LNHDA and SQIVND (reference sequence). This CDR3 comprises 14 residues. The CDR3 reads CASSTSGRAYEQYF. The DNA of the CDR3 is TGTGCCAGTAGTACTAGCGGGAGGGCGTACGAGCAGTACTTC.

This chain uses TRBV27 with TRBJ2-7; 8 nucleotides align to TRBD2. Germline CDR1 MNHEY, CDR2 SMNVEV (reference sequence). The CDR3 runs 14 residues. With V trimmed by 4 bases and J by 6 bases, 8 bases remained unmatched. The CDR3 here is CASSSAGGRREQYF. The CDR3 nucleotides are TGTGCCAGCAGTTCGGCGGGAGGACGGCGCGAGCAGTACTTC.

The V call is TRBV2, the J call TRBJ1-3; 9 positions match TRBD2. Gene TRBJ2-2 matches the end of the DNA better, so the J call may be wrong. The length of the CDR3 is 14 residues. Per germline, CDR1 SNHLY and CDR2 FYNNEI. DNA for the CDR3: TGTGCCAGCACGGCTAGCGGGATTGAGGGGGAGCTGTTTTTT. Its translation is CASTASGIEGELFF.

The genes are TRBV11-2 and TRBJ1-1; possibly TRBD1 for D (5 bases). The germline V gene has CDR1 SGHAT and CDR2 FQNNGV. The CDR3 loop spans 14 amino acids. V was clipped by 2 bases and J by 1 base, with 8 bases between them. CDR3 in DNA: TGTGCCAGCAGCTTAAACGGGGGGAACACTGAAGCTTTCTTT. Its translation is CASSLNGGNTEAFF.

This clone was seen a handful of times. The chain couples TRBV15 to TRBJ2-1; 10 positions agree with TRBD1. The ends lost 5 bases at V and 2 bases at J; junction bases unmatched: 6. From germline, CDR1 is LNHNV and CDR2 YYDKDF (reference sequence). CDR3 size: 16 residues. The CDR3 DNA reads as TGTGCCACCAGCGTCTCGGACAGGGGGGCCTACAATGAGCAGTTCTTC. Translation gives CATSVSDRGAYNEQFF.

This clone was detected a few times. The V and J genes are TRBV6-1 and TRBJ2-1, with D possibly being TRBD2 (6 bases). In germline, CDR1 is MNHNS, CDR2 SASEGT. The length of the CDR3 is 15 residues. V was pared by 5 bases and J by 4 bases, with 15 bases between. CDR3 sequence (DNA): TGTGCCAGCAGTAATGGCGGGAACTTATACAATGAGCAGTTCTTC. Its protein product is CASSNGGNLYNEQFF.

The V gene is TRBV10-2, the J gene TRBJ2-1; 8 bases are a match to TRBD2. The CDR3 is 15 amino acids. Germline V CDR1 and CDR2: WSHSY, SAAADI. After removal of 5 bases from V and 8 bases from J, the junction contained 11 bases not matched to a gene. The CDR3, as DNA: TGCGCCAGCAGTTCCACCGGGACTAGAATGTATGAGCAGTTCTTC. It encodes CASSSTGTRMYEQFF.

The chain carries TRBV11-2 and TRBJ2-5; 8 nucleotides line up with TRBD1. The J call may be wrong; the DNA end is better matched by TRBJ2-7. The CDR3 is 14 residues long. Germline CDR1 is SGHAT and CDR2 is FQNNGV. The CDR3 reads CASSLTGVDYEQYF. In nucleotides, the CDR3 is TGTGCCAGCAGCTTGACAGGGGTCGACTACGAGCAGTACTTC.

The V and J genes are TRBV6-5 and TRBJ1-2; 7 positions match TRBD1. Germline V CDR1 and CDR2: MNHEY, SVGAGI. V lost 0 bases and J lost 4; bases outside the gene matches: 5. The CDR3 has 15 amino acids. The CDR3 DNA is TGTGCCAGCAGTTACTCGGGACAGCCACTCTATGGCTACACCTTC. It is translated as CASSYSGQPLYGYTF.

Comment on this clone: The junction departs from the called germline gene at one end, perhaps through a read error. The V call is TRBV27, the J call TRBJ1-2, with D perhaps matching TRBD1 (6 bases). Germline V gene sequence: CDR1 MNHEY, CDR2 SMNVEV (reference sequence). The CDR3 totals 13 residues. Written as DNA, the CDR3 is TGTGCCAGCAGAGAACAGGGCAACTATGGCTACGCCTTC. As protein: CASREQGNYGYAF.

V and J are TRBV7-2 and TRBJ2-3, with TRBD2 identical over 9 bases. V lost 2 bases to trimming and J lost 4 bases; unmatched junction nucleotides: 10. The CDR3 runs 17 residues. Per germline, CDR1 SGHTA and CDR2 FQGNSA. CDR3 protein: CASSLKYAGGGADTQYF. The CDR3 region has the DNA TGTGCCAGCAGCTTAAAATATGCGGGAGGGGGAGCAGATACGCAGTATTTT.

This chain connects TRBV19 to TRBJ2-5, with 9 bases that match TRBD1. The J call may be mistaken, given a closer DNA end match to TRBJ2-7. Germline V gene data show CDR1 as LNHDA and CDR2 as SQIVND (reference sequence). The CDR3 covers 14 residues. DNA of the CDR3: TGTGCCAGTAGTCCCGGGACAGGGACCTACGAGCAGTACTTC. Amino acids: CASSPGTGTYEQYF.

This chain links TRBV9 with TRBJ2-5; D possibly corresponds to TRBD1 (8 bases). CDR1 is SGDLS, CDR2 YYNGEE, per germline. The V end was cut by 6 bases, the J end by 9 bases, with 18 bases between. The CDR3 is 13 amino acids. The CDR3 sequence is CASTIGQGGAQYF. The CDR3 DNA reads as TGTGCCAGCACCATCGGACAGGGAGGGGCCCAGTACTTC.